This T cell receptor beta chain derives from a study of T cells in Graves' hyperthyroidism and ophthalmopathy. Using RNA transcripts as the source, TCR beta CDR3 regions were amplified. When the TCR CDR3 underwent first-round RT-PCR, the HTBI primer set was used. TCRdb fed the multiplex PCR reads into MiXCR, producing one record per CDR3 protein. This table holds around 290,000 distinct CDR3 sequences, about 13% found once. V was cut by 6 bases and J by 6 bases, with 9 bases left in between. There are 11 residues in the CDR3. In germline, CDR1 is MNHNS, CDR2 SASEGT. Uncontrolled infection, other autoimmune disease, pregnancy or lactation excluded patients. Diagnoses were established using clinical symptoms, serum thyroxine and TRAb, thyroid ultrasound and orbital computed tomography. Roughly 10 ml of fresh peripheral blood supplied the PBMCs.

This receptor was taken from a woman in her thirties or forties with Graves' hyperthyroidism. The rearrangement joins TRBV6-1 to TRBJ2-7; D is perhaps TRBD2 (6 bases). The source material was blood. The CDR3 nucleotides are TGTGCCAGCAGGGAGGGTTCCGAGCAGTACTTC. This encodes CASREGSEQYF.